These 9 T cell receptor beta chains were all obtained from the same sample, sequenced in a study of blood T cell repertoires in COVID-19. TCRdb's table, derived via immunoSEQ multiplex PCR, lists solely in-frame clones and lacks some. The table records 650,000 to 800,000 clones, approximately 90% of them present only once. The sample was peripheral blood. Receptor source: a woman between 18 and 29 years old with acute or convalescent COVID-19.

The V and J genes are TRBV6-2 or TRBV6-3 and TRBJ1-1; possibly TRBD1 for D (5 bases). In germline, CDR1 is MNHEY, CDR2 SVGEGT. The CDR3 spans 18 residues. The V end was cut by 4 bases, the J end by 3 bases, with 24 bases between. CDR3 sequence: CASSSQPGRVFPYTEAFF. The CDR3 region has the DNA TGTGCCAGCAGTTCCCAACCGGGCAGGGTATTCCCCTACACTGAAGCTTTCTTT.

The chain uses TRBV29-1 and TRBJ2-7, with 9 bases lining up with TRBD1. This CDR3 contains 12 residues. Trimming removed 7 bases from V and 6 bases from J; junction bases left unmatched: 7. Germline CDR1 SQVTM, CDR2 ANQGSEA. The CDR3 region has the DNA TGCAGCGCGGGACAGGGTCCTCTCGAGCAGTACTTC. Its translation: CSAGQGPLEQYF.

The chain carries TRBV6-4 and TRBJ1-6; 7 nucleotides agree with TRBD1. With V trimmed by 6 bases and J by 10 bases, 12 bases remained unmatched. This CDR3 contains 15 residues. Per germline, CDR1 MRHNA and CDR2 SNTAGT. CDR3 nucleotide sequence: TGTGCCAGCAGCCCAGACAGGGCCGGGGGATCACCCCTCCACTTT. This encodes CASSPDRAGGSPLHF.

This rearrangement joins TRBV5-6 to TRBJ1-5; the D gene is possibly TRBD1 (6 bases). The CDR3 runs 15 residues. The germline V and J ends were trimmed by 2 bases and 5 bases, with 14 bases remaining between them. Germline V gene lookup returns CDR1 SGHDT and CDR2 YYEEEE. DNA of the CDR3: TGTGCCAGCAGCTTTCGGGGGGCGGGAGATCAGCCCCAGCATTTT. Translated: CASSFRGAGDQPQHF.

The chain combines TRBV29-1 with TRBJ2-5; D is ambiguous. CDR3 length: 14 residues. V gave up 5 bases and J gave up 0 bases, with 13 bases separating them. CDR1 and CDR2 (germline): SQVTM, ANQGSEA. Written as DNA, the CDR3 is TGCAGCGTTACGCTCGGAGCGAACCAAGAGACCCAGTACTTC. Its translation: CSVTLGANQETQYF. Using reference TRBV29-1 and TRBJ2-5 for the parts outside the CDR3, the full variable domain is SAVISQKPSRDICQRGTSLTIQCQVDSQVTMMFWYRQQPGQSLTLIATANQGSEATYESGFVIDKFPISRPNLTFSTLTVSNMSPEDSSIYLCSVTLGANQETQYFGPGTRLLVL.

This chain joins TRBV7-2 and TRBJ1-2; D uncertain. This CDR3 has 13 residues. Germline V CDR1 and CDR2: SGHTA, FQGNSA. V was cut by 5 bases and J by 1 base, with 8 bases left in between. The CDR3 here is CASSPTNNYGYTF. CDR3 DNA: TGTGCCAGCAGCCCGACAAATAACTATGGCTACACCTTC.

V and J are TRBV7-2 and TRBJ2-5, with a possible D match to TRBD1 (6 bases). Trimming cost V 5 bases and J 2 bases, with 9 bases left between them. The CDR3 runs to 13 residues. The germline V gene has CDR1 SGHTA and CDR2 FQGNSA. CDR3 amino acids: CASSRGNQETQYF. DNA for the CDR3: TGTGCCAGCAGCAGGGGGAATCAAGAGACCCAGTACTTC.

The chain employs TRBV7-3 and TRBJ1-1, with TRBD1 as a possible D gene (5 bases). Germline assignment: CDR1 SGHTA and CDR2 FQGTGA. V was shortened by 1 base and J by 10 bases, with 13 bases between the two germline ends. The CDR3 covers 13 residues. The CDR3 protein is CASSLSQGRTAFF. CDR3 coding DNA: TGTGCCAGCAGCTTAAGTCAGGGTCGTACAGCTTTCTTT. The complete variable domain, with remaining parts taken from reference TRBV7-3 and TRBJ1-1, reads GAGVSQTPSNKVTEKGKYVELRCDPISGHTALYWYRQSLGQGPEFLIYFQGTGAADDSGLPNDRFFAVRPEGSVSTLKIQRTERGDSAVYLCASSLSQGRTAFFGQGTRLTVV.

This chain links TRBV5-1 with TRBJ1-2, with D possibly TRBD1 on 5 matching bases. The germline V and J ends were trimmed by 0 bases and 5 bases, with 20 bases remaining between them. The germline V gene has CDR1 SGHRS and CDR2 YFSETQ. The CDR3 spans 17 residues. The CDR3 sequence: CASSLGQGLGVWYGYTF. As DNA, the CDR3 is TGCGCCAGCAGCTTGGGCCAGGGCCTTGGGGTTTGGTATGGCTACACCTTC.